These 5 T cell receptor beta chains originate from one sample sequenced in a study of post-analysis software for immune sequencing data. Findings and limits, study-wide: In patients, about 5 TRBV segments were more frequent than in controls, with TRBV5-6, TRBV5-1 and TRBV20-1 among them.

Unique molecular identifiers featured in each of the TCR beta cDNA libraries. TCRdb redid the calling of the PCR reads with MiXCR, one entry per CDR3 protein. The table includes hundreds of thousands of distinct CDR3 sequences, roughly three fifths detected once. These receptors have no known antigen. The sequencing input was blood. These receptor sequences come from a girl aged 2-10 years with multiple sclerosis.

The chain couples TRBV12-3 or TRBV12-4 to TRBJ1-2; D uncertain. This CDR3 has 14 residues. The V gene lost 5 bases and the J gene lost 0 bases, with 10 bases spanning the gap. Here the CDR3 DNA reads TGTGCCAGCAGTCGGACCGTTACTAACTATGGCTACACCTTC. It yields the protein CASSRTVTNYGYTF.

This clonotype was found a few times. This chain's CDR3 is CASSGTGVKTQYF. The CDR3 nucleotides are TGTGCCAGCAGTGGGACAGGGGTAAAGACCCAGTACTTC. V gene TRBV2 combines with J gene TRBJ2-5; 9 bases align to TRBD1. The CDR3 has 13 amino acids. Germline CDR1 is SNHLY and CDR2 is FYNNEI. Losses at the gene ends were 4 bases for V and 6 bases for J; bases not matched to a gene: 3. The variable domain in full, completed from reference TRBV2 and TRBJ2-5, reads EPEVTQTPSHQVTQMGQEVILRCVPISNHLYFYWYRQILGQKVEFLVSFYNNEISEKSEIFDDQFSVERPDGSNFTLKIRSTKLEDSAMYFCASSGTGVKTQYFGPGTRLLVL.

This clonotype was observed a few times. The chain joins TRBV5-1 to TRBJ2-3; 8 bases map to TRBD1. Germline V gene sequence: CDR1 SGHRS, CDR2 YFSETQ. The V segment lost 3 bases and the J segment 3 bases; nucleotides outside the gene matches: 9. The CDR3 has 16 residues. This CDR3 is CASSYRDGQGTDTQYF. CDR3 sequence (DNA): TGCGCCAGCAGCTACCGCGACGGACAGGGAACAGATACGCAGTATTTT.

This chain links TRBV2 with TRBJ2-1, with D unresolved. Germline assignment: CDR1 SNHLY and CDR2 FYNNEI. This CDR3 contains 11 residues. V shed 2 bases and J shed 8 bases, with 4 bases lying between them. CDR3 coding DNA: TGTGCCAGCAGTGAACCCTATGAGCAGTTCTTC. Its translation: CASSEPYEQFF.

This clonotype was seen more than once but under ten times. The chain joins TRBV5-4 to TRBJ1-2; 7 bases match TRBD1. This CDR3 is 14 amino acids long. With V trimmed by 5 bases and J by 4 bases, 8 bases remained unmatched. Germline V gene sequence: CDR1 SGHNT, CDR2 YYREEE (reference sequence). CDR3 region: CASRLTGSIYGYTF. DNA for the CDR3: TGTGCCAGCAGGTTGACAGGGTCGATCTATGGCTACACCTTC.